These T cell receptor beta chains were read from a single sample in a study of blood T cell repertoires in COVID-19. The protocol was immunoSEQ multiplex PCR, while the TCRdb copy is restricted to in-frame clones and leaves out a portion. The data hold 200,000 to 250,000 clones, with 80% to 85% observed a single time. The specimen was peripheral blood. Receptors were obtained from a man aged 25 to 40 with active or convalescent COVID-19. The CDR3 runs from the conserved cysteine through the conserved F or W. The D gene is left open where the match is weak. Rows give clone size only sometimes, using once, few, many, or a class for an expanded clone.

NA	NA	TRBV15	TRBJ2-2	TGTGCCACCAGCAGAGATCTCACCGGGGAGCTGTTTTTT	CATSRDLTGELFF
NA	few	TRBV28	TRBJ1-3	TGTGCCAGCTGGGGCCAGGGGCGAAACACCATATATTTT	CASWGQGRNTIYF
NA	NA	TRBV11-3	TRBJ2-6	TGTGCCAGCAGCCCGAGTGGGGCCAACGTCCTGACTTTC	CASSPSGANVLTF
TRBD2	few	TRBV28	TRBJ2-3	TGTGCCAGCAGCCTCTTCGGGGGGGCGTATAAGGATACGCAGTATTTT	CASSLFGGAYKDTQYF
NA	NA	TRBV7-2	TRBJ1-3	TGTGCCAGCAGCTTAGAGGGGTCGGTTGGAAACACCATATATTTT	CASSLEGSVGNTIYF
NA	NA	TRBV6-6	TRBJ1-1	TGTGCCAGCAGTTACTCGTCTCGGGGTCCTAGCACTGAAGCTTTCTTT	CASSYSSRGPSTEAFF
TRBD2	NA	TRBV27	TRBJ2-1	TGTGCCAGTTCCCCCTATAGCGGGAGGTCCTACGGGCAGTTCTTC	CASSPYSGRSYGQFF
NA	NA	TRBV5-1	TRBJ1-6	TGCGCCAGCAGCCCGCTCCAGGGCGGCTCACCCCTCCACTTT	CASSPLQGGSPLHF
NA	NA	TRBV9	TRBJ1-2	TGTGCCAGCAGCTCGAGCCACGTCGGCTACACCTTC	CASSSSHVGYTF
NA	NA	TRBV27	TRBJ1-1	TGTGCCAGCAGTTCAAAGTCGGGGAACACTGAAGCTTTCTTT	CASSSKSGNTEAFF
TRBD1	NA	TRBV7-3	TRBJ1-5	TGTGCCAGCAGCCTCACAGGGGGTCAGCCCCAGCATTTT	CASSLTGGQPQHF
NA	few	TRBV19	TRBJ1-2	TGTGCCAGTAGTATTCGTCTGAGCTATGGCTACACCTTC	CASSIRLSYGYTF
NA	NA	TRBV18	TRBJ2-4	TGTGCCAGCTCACCTACTCCGTTACTAGCCAAAAACATTCAGTACTTC	CASSPTPLLAKNIQYF
NA	NA	TRBV3-1/TRBV3-2	TRBJ1-2	TGTGCCAGCAGCCAAGAATATCTAAGGGGTGGCTACACCTTC	CASSQEYLRGGYTF
TRBD1	NA	TRBV9	TRBJ2-7	TGTGCCAGCAGCCCCTGGACAGGGGGCGCGGGCGAGCAGTACTTC	CASSPWTGGAGEQYF
TRBD1	NA	TRBV7-8	TRBJ2-1	TGTGCCAGCAGATGGGACAGGGCGCCCTGGACTTACAATGAGCAGTTCTTC	CASRWDRAPWTYNEQFF
TRBD1	few	TRBV5-1	TRBJ1-3	TGCGCCAGCAGCACCCGACAGGGGCTCTCTGGAAACACCATATATTTT	CASSTRQGLSGNTIYF
NA	few	TRBV7-9	TRBJ1-3	TGTGCCAGCAGCCCCGACTGGGTATCTGGAAACACCATATATTTT	CASSPDWVSGNTIYF
TRBD1	NA	TRBV10-3	TRBJ2-7	TGTGCCATCAGTGGGTGGGCGAGGGGGCGCGACGAGCAGTACTTC	CAISGWARGRDEQYF
TRBD1	NA	TRBV11-2	TRBJ1-1	TGTGCCAGCAGCTCGGGACAGGGCGAGACTGAAGCTTTCTTT	CASSSGQGETEAFF
TRBD1	few	TRBV7-3	TRBJ1-2	TGTGCCAGCAGCTTAACGGGGACAGGGGATGGCTACACCTTC	CASSLTGTGDGYTF
NA	NA	TRBV6-2/TRBV6-3	TRBJ1-6	TGTGCCAGCAGCTATACAGGGAACAATTCACCCCTCCACTTT	CASSYTGNNSPLHF
NA	NA	TRBV14	TRBJ1-2	TGTGCCAGCAGCCAATTGTCAGGGGCAACTAACTATGGCTACACCTTC	CASSQLSGATNYGYTF
NA	NA	TRBV5-1	TRBJ1-3	TGCGCCAGCAGCTTGGGACAGTATGCCGGAAACACCATATATTTT	CASSLGQYAGNTIYF
NA	NA	TRBV11-3	TRBJ2-3	TGTGCCAGCAGCTTACAGGGAGATACGCAGTATTTT	CASSLQGDTQYF
NA	NA	TRBV11-2	TRBJ2-2	TGTGCCAGCAGCTTCCGAGGCCGGGACACCGGGGAGCTGTTTTTT	CASSFRGRDTGELFF
TRBD1	NA	TRBV29-1	TRBJ1-1	TGCAGCGGCATTAACAGGGGCACTGAAGCTTTCTTT	CSGINRGTEAFF
NA	NA	TRBV3-1/TRBV3-2	TRBJ2-3	TGTGCCAGCAGCCTGCGAGCACCTCGCACAGATACGCAGTATTTT	CASSLRAPRTDTQYF
TRBD1	NA	TRBV12-5	TRBJ1-2	TGTGCTAGTCGCCGATACAGGGGGCGCGGGCCGACGGATGGCTACACCTTC	CASRRYRGRGPTDGYTF
TRBD1	NA	TRBV2	TRBJ2-3	TGTGCCACCGCCCGACAGGGGGCCACAGATACGCAGTATTTT	CATARQGATDTQYF
NA	once	TRBV11-2	TRBJ2-7	TGTGCCAGCAGCAGCGGGACAGGCTCCTACGAGCAGTACTTC	CASSSGTGSYEQYF
TRBD2	NA	TRBV3-1/TRBV3-2	TRBJ2-3	TGTGCCAGCAGCTCCTTGCGGGGGGGACCTGATACGCAGTATTTT	CASSSLRGGPDTQYF
NA	NA	TRBV20-1	TRBJ2-7	TGCAGTGCTAGTGGATCCAGCGACTACGAGCAGTACTTC	CSASGSSDYEQYF
TRBD2	NA	TRBV28	TRBJ2-2	TGTGCCACCTTAGCGGGAGTCAACACCGGGGAGCTGTTTTTT	CATLAGVNTGELFF
NA	NA	TRBV14	TRBJ2-4	TGTGCCAGCAGCCAAGCCCCCGACATTCAGTACTTC	CASSQAPDIQYF
NA	NA	TRBV19	TRBJ2-3	TGTGCCAGCCGACAGGCCGGGGATACGCAGTATTTT	CASRQAGDTQYF
NA	NA	TRBV11-2	TRBJ2-2	TGTGCCAGCAGCTTAGGTCCCGAGACCGGGGAGCTGTTTTTT	CASSLGPETGELFF
NA	NA	TRBV5-6	TRBJ1-4	TGTGCCAGCAGCTTGCAGTTATTGACCGGGGACTATGGTGAAAAACTGTTTTTT	CASSLQLLTGDYGEKLFF
TRBD1	once	TRBV19	TRBJ2-1	TGTGCCAGTAGACGTCGACAGGGGAGTTCCTACAATGAGCAGTTCTTC	CASRRRQGSSYNEQFF
TRBD2	NA	TRBV2	TRBJ2-2	TGTGCCAGCAAGGCTAGCGGGAGCCAGAACACCGGGGAGCTGTTTTTT	CASKASGSQNTGELFF
NA	NA	TRBV24-1	TRBJ2-5	TGTGCCACCAGTGACCAAACTAGCGGAGGGGGCGAGACCCAGTACTTC	CATSDQTSGGGETQYF
TRBD1	NA	TRBV19	TRBJ2-7	TGTGCCACTGGTACAGGGGTGAGATCCTACGAGCAGTACTTC	CATGTGVRSYEQYF
NA	NA	TRBV5-4	TRBJ2-3	TGTGCCAGCAGTGGGGGAGGCGTTACAGATACGCAGTATTTT	CASSGGGVTDTQYF
TRBD1	NA	TRBV9	TRBJ1-2	TGTGCCAGCAGGTCCGGACAGGGGGCAACCACACATGGCTACACCTTC	CASRSGQGATTHGYTF
NA	once	TRBV28	TRBJ2-1	TGTGCCAGCAGTCCCCGGTTAGCGTTCTACAATGAGCAGTTCTTC	CASSPRLAFYNEQFF
TRBD2	NA	TRBV7-8	TRBJ2-7	TGTGCCAGCAGCTCTCAAGCGGGGCCTAGAGAGCAGTACTTC	CASSSQAGPREQYF
NA	NA	TRBV10-3	TRBJ2-3	TGTGCCATCTGGGGGGGGGCCTCAGATACGCAGTATTTT	CAIWGGASDTQYF
NA	NA	TRBV16	TRBJ1-1	TGTGCCAGCAGGGGCTGGCTGAACACTGAAGCTTTCTTT	CASRGWLNTEAFF
TRBD1	NA	TRBV6-5	TRBJ1-2	TGTGCCAGCAGTTACACAGGGACAGGGAACTATGGCTACACCTTC	CASSYTGTGNYGYTF
NA	NA	TRBV4-2	TRBJ2-5	TGTGCCAGCAGCCCTACCGGGATGGTATACGGGTCACGGGGGACCCAGTACTTC	CASSPTGMVYGSRGTQYF
TRBD2	few	TRBV19	TRBJ2-1	TGTGCCAGTAGAATGGGGACTAGCGAAGTCTCCCAGCAGTTCTTC	CASRMGTSEVSQQFF
TRBD1	NA	TRBV10-3	TRBJ1-5	TGTGCCATACGGGACAGGGATCAGCCCCAGCATTTT	CAIRDRDQPQHF
TRBD2	NA	TRBV6-5	TRBJ2-1	TGTGCCAGCAGTTACTCGGCGGGGGGGGGTGACAATGAGCAGTTCTTC	CASSYSAGGGDNEQFF
NA	NA	TRBV6-6	TRBJ1-5	TGTGCCAGTGCGACGGCCGGGGGTCAGCCCCAGCATTTT	CASATAGGQPQHF
TRBD2	NA	TRBV28	TRBJ2-7	TGTGCCAGCAGCACTTCACTAGCGGGCCCCTACGAGCAGTACTTC	CASSTSLAGPYEQYF
NA	NA	TRBV9	TRBJ2-2	TGTGCCAGCAGCGTAGTATCGAGTGGGGAGCTGTTTTTT	CASSVVSSGELFF
NA	NA	TRBV2	TRBJ2-2	TGTGCCAGCACCTCGGACAGCACGAACACCGGGGAGCTGTTTTTT	CASTSDSTNTGELFF
TRBD2	NA	TRBV5-1	TRBJ2-7	TGCGCCAGCAGCTTGGGGAACACCGGGACTAGGGCCTACGAGCAGTACTTC	CASSLGNTGTRAYEQYF
TRBD2	NA	TRBV24-1	TRBJ2-5	TGTGCCACCAGCTCTAGCCTCGGGACTATAGTCGGGGAGACCCAGTACTTC	CATSSSLGTIVGETQYF
TRBD1	NA	TRBV6-6	TRBJ1-3	TGTGCCAGCAGGGAAAACAGGGGTAGTAGTGGAAACACCATATATTTT	CASRENRGSSGNTIYF